These 16 T cell receptor beta chains came from one sample sequenced in a study of cytomegalovirus exposure and HLA in healthy donors. With 60 Vbeta and 13 Jbeta primers, the PCR was carried out. The assay was immunoSEQ multiplex PCR, and TCRdb's table has in-frame clones only and misses some. The sample holds some 160,000 clones; roughly 80% are singletons and the top ten take about 2%. Sequencing input: PBMCs. The receptors were gathered from a middle-aged woman in good health and CMV-seronegative.

The J gene is TRBJ2-5, the V gene TRBV27; D ambiguous. The CDR3 sequence is 13 residues long. Germline V lookup: CDR1 MNHEY, CDR2 SMNVEV (reference sequence). Deletions cut 4 bases from V and 5 bases from J, with 11 bases between. The DNA of the CDR3 is TGTGCCAGCAGTTCACCCCTCAGGGAGACCCAGTACTTC. Translation: CASSSPLRETQYF.

The J gene is TRBJ2-7, the V gene TRBV10-3; 15 positions agree with TRBD2. The CDR3 loop spans 15 amino acids. The germline CDR1 and CDR2 sequences are ENHRY and SYGVKD. V lost 4 bases, J lost 4 bases, and 2 bases stayed unmatched. For the CDR3, the DNA is TGTGCCATCAGTGTCGGACTAGCGGGAGGGTACGAGCAGTACTTC. Residues: CAISVGLAGGYEQYF.

This clone was counted a few times. The chain carries TRBV5-6 and TRBJ1-4; no firm D call. Trimming took off 1 base at V and 5 bases at J, with 12 bases between the two ends. The germline V gene has CDR1 SGHDT and CDR2 YYEEEE. The CDR3 sequence is 15 residues long. The CDR3 DNA sequence: TGTGCCAGCAGCTTGTTTGCTAGCCAAAATGAAAAACTGTTTTTT. It codes for CASSLFASQNEKLFF.

The chain is built from TRBV5-1 and TRBJ2-3; TRBD2 matches 13 bases. The germline gives CDR1 SGHRS, CDR2 YFSETQ. V lost 5 bases, J lost 1 base, and 1 base stayed unmatched. This CDR3 contains 15 residues. This chain's CDR3 is CASRGLAGGTDTQYF. The DNA for the CDR3 is TGCGCCAGCAGAGGACTAGCGGGAGGCACAGATACGCAGTATTTT.

The V and J genes are TRBV9 and TRBJ2-1; TRBD2 matches 8 bases. The CDR3 length is 18 residues. The germline V gene has CDR1 SGDLS and CDR2 YYNGEE. Trimming removed 0 bases from V and 7 bases from J; junction bases left unmatched: 15. In DNA form, the CDR3 reads TGTGCCAGCAGCGTAGCCCTAAATACAGCGGGAGCCGGTAATGAGCAGTTCTTC. As protein: CASSVALNTAGAGNEQFF.

This clone was recorded only once. The chain uses TRBV7-8 and TRBJ1-1; tentative D call: TRBD1 (5 bases). Trimming removed 1 base from V and 0 bases from J, with 9 bases in between. The CDR3 has 15 amino acids. Germline-derived CDR1 and CDR2 are SGHVS and FQNEAQ. The CDR3 sequence: CASSLVRQLNTEAFF. DNA for the CDR3: TGTGCCAGCAGCTTAGTGCGACAGCTGAACACTGAAGCTTTCTTT.

In DNA, the CDR3 is TGCGCCAGCAGTGAGCTCCAGCGGGGACCCACAGATACGCAGTATTTT. Translation gives CASSELQRGPTDTQYF. V is TRBV10-2 and J is TRBJ2-3; 7 positions match TRBD2. CDR3 length: 16 residues. CDR1 is WSHSY, CDR2 SAAADI, per germline. The J segment lost 2 bases and the V segment lost 2 bases, leaving 7 bases of the junction unmatched.

This CDR3 reads CASSLKSAYEQYF. CDR3 DNA sequence: TGTGCCAGCAGTTTAAAGAGTGCCTACGAGCAGTACTTC. The chain carries TRBV27 and TRBJ2-7, with D unclear. V was shortened by 2 bases and J by 2 bases, with 7 bases between the two germline ends. The CDR3 totals 13 residues. The V gene's germline CDR1 is MNHEY and CDR2 SMNVEV (reference sequence).

The CDR3 coding sequence is TGTGCCAGCAGCATACAGGGTTATACTGAAGCTTTCTTT. This codes for CASSIQGYTEAFF. This chain links TRBV6-1 with TRBJ1-1; D is perhaps TRBD1 (6 bases). Trimming shortened V by 6 bases and J by 5 bases, and 13 bases separated the two germline ends. The CDR3 spans 13 residues. Per germline, CDR1 MNHNS and CDR2 SASEGT.

This sequence joins TRBV29-1 and TRBJ2-7, with a possible D match to TRBD1 (6 bases). Germline CDR1 is SQVTM and CDR2 is ANQGSEA. The CDR3 extends over 13 amino acids. Trimming took 1 base from V and 0 from J, leaving 7 bases between them. The CDR3: CSVEGDTSYEQYF. In nucleotides, the CDR3 is TGCAGCGTTGAAGGGGACACCTCCTACGAGCAGTACTTC.

The chain uses TRBV11-2 and TRBJ1-3; no firm D call. CDR3 length: 13 amino acids. CDR1 and CDR2 (germline): SGHAT, FQNNGV. V shed 10 bases and J shed 2 bases, with 12 bases lying between them. CDR3 protein: CATLGRTGNTIYF. DNA of the CDR3: TGTGCCACTCTGGGGAGAACTGGAAACACCATATATTTT.

This chain links TRBV6-5 with TRBJ2-1, with TRBD2 matching 9 bases. The germline V gene has CDR1 MNHEY and CDR2 SVGAGI. This CDR3 contains 15 residues. With V trimmed by 7 bases and J by 6 bases, 10 bases remained unmatched. CDR3 nucleotides: TGTGCCAGCACGTACGGGACTAGCCCCGGCAATGAGCAGTTCTTC. Translation: CASTYGTSPGNEQFF.

The gene calls are TRBV5-1 and TRBJ1-4; 8 nucleotides line up with TRBD1. Germline V gene lookup returns CDR1 SGHRS and CDR2 YFSETQ. This CDR3 spans 18 amino acids. V was clipped by 3 bases and J by 0 bases; unmatched bases: 10. Here the CDR3 reads CASSSLDRGRATNEKLFF. The CDR3 DNA follows: TGCGCCAGCAGCTCCCTTGACAGGGGAAGGGCAACTAATGAAAAACTGTTTTTT.

Turning to this clone: Other DNA variants within this sample encode the same CDR3. The gene calls are TRBV7-9 and TRBJ1-1; TRBD1 matches at 8 bases. Losses at the gene ends were 1 base for V and 4 bases for J; bases not matched to a gene: 11. The germline V gene encodes CDR1 SEHNR and CDR2 FQNEAQ (reference sequence). The CDR3 is made up of 17 amino acids. CDR3 region: CASSLGWQGADSTEAFF. CDR3 sequence (DNA): TGTGCCAGCAGCTTAGGTTGGCAGGGGGCTGATAGCACTGAAGCTTTCTTT.

The chain is built from TRBV18 and TRBJ2-3; TRBD1 aligns across 8 bases. Germline V gene sequence: CDR1 KGHSH, CDR2 LQKENI. J gave up 1 base and V 3 bases, and 15 bases lay outside the gene matches. There are 19 residues in the CDR3. CDR3 DNA sequence: TGTGCCAGCTCACCCGAATCCCCGCCTCTGACAGGGGGCACAGATACGCAGTATTTT. It is translated as CASSPESPPLTGGTDTQYF.

This clone was counted a few times. V usage is TRBV2 and J usage is TRBJ1-1; D not certain. V lost 5 bases and J lost 10, with 11 bases in between. The CDR3 runs 11 residues. CDR1 is SNHLY and CDR2 is FYNNEI in the germline V gene. CDR3 sequence reads: CASSKFRGAFF. CDR3 sequence (DNA): TGTGCCAGCAGTAAGTTCCGAGGAGCTTTCTTT.